The 5 T cell receptor beta chains in this list originate from one sample, sequenced in a study of shared clonotypes between healthy human individuals. Libraries were prepared by immunoSEQ multiplex PCR; TCRdb keeps only in-frame clonotypes and omits some of them. The sample includes 550,000 to 600,000 clones, roughly 79% of them seen just once. Input material: PBMCs. These receptor sequences come from a middle-aged woman in good health. Some clones in this sample may be carry-over from other donors' samples.

J is TRBJ2-5 and V is TRBV20-1; the D gene is possibly TRBD2 (5 bases). V dropped 7 bases and J dropped 3 bases, with 9 bases sitting between them. The V gene's germline CDR1 is DFQATT and CDR2 SNEGSKA (reference sequence). This CDR3 has 11 residues. Written as DNA, the CDR3 is TGCAGTGTAGCCGGGGAAGAGACCCAGTACTTC. This codes for CSVAGEETQYF.

DNA of the CDR3: TGTGCCTGGAGTCACCAGACAGGGTTCAATCAGCCCCAGCATTTT. The encoded protein is CAWSHQTGFNQPQHF. The chain recombines TRBV30 with TRBJ1-5; 7 nucleotides match TRBD1. The germline V gene encodes CDR1 GTSNPN and CDR2 SVGIG (reference sequence). V lost 2 bases, J lost 3 bases, and 7 bases stayed unmatched. This CDR3 contains 15 residues.

J is TRBJ1-2 and V is TRBV7-9; 8 bases match TRBD1. CDR1 and CDR2 from the germline V gene are SEHNR and FQNEAQ (reference sequence). CDR3 length: 15 residues. V lost 5 bases and J lost 7; bases outside the gene matches: 12. The CDR3 DNA follows: TGTGCCAGCAGCCCAATCCCGGACAGGGCGCGTGGCTACACCTTC. Translation gives CASSPIPDRARGYTF.

This chain uses TRBV7-6 with TRBJ2-3, with D possibly TRBD1 on 6 matching bases. Germline CDR1 SGHVS, CDR2 FNYEAQ. The CDR3 totals 12 residues. The ends were cut back, 8 bases at V and 5 bases at J, with 11 bases in the middle. CDR3 amino acids: CASGQYRDTQYF. The CDR3 region has the DNA TGTGCCAGCGGACAGTACCGAGATACGCAGTATTTT.

A few counts support this clone. At the DNA level, this CDR3 is encoded by other sequences in the same sample as well. The CDR3 DNA is TGTGCCAGCAGTTTGGCAGGCAATCAGCCCCAGCATTTT. Protein sequence: CASSLAGNQPQHF. This rearrangement joins TRBV28 to TRBJ1-5, with D uncertain. V lost 3 bases and J 2 bases, leaving 5 bases between the germline ends. From germline, CDR1 is MDHEN and CDR2 SYDVKM. The CDR3 is made up of 13 amino acids.